This TCR beta chain was profiled in a study of T cell clones after liver transplantation. The germline V gene has CDR1 MNHEY and CDR2 SVGAGI. The CDR3 totals 15 residues. The V end was cut by 0 bases, the J end by 3 bases, with 12 bases between. Method: immunoSEQ multiplex PCR; TCRdb's copy keeps in-frame clones and lacks some. Among 65,000 to 70,000 clones listed, around 92% were seen once. This clone was detected ten times or more. What it binds is unknown. General study results and limits: The donor-reactive repertoire was only partly measurable in two subjects, lacking donor cells.

The material was CD4+ T cells from blood, obtained less than 27 months after liver transplant. This sequence was found in a human patient who received a liver transplant. Some T cells may be transferred from the graft donor. The genes are TRBV6-5 and TRBJ2-7; D might be TRBD2 (5 bases). As DNA, the CDR3 is TGTGCCAGCAGTTACTCTAGTCTAGGGAGCTACGAGCAGTACTTC. Amino acids: CASSYSSLGSYEQYF.